Sequencing of this T cell receptor beta chain was carried out in a study of shared clonotypes between healthy human individuals. Data came from immunoSEQ multiplex PCR; TCRdb stores just in-frame clones and leaves some out. Of roughly 2 million clones listed, over 85% are singletons. This clone showed up just once. The ends were cut back, 5 bases at V and 2 bases at J, with 12 bases in the middle. The CDR3 runs to 13 residues. Per the germline V gene, CDR1 is GTSNPN and CDR2 is SVGIG (reference sequence). The receptor was derived from a man aged 18 to 30 in good health. The rearrangement joins TRBV30 to TRBJ2-5; D remains ambiguous. What was sequenced was naive CD4+ T cells sorted from blood. Subset given: CD45RA+ positively selected. Written as DNA, the CDR3 is TGTGCCTGGGACGTCATCATGCAAGAGACCCAGTACTTC. It encodes CAWDVIMQETQYF.